This is a list of T cell receptor beta chains from one sample in a study of blood T cells in healthy people across ages. TCRdb used MiXCR to reprocess the 5' RACE reads, holding one entry per CDR3 protein. The data contain about a million distinct CDR3 sequences, roughly 47% of them seen just once; the ten biggest clones take up about 21%. Material for sequencing was blood. These receptors came from a woman aged 60-75 years in good health. The CDR3 runs from the conserved cysteine through the conserved F or W. D genes are given only for firm matches. For some rows the clone size is stated as once, few or many, or as a class when expanded; others skip it.

abundance: .
d_gene: TRBD1
j_gene: TRBJ1-6
v_gene: TRBV28
CDR3nt: TGTGCCAGCAGTAAACTGGGACAGGCTGTTTCACCCCCCCACTTT
CDR3aa: CASSKLGQAVSPPHF

abundance: .
d_gene: .
j_gene: TRBJ2-5
v_gene: TRBV3-1
CDR3nt: TGTGCCAGCAGCCAGGACGGGAGCCGACGTAGTGGGACCCAGTACTTC
CDR3aa: CASSQDGSRRSGTQYF

abundance: .
d_gene: .
j_gene: TRBJ2-1
v_gene: TRBV7-8
CDR3nt: TGTGCCAGCAGCGTCCCGGGCTCCCGGAGGGGGTTCTTC
CDR3aa: CASSVPGSRRGFF

abundance: .
d_gene: .
j_gene: TRBJ2-1
v_gene: TRBV15
CDR3nt: TGTGCCACCAGCAGAGAGGGGCGGTACTCCTACAATGAGCAGTTCTTC
CDR3aa: CATSREGRYSYNEQFF

abundance: .
d_gene: .
j_gene: TRBJ2-7
v_gene: TRBV9
CDR3nt: TGTGCCAGCAGCGCGACCACGCTGTGGAACGAGCAGTACTTC
CDR3aa: CASSATTLWNEQYF

abundance: .
d_gene: TRBD2
j_gene: TRBJ2-1
v_gene: TRBV9
CDR3nt: TGTGCCAGCAGCGTCGCCTCGACTAGCGGGAGGCTTAGTGAGCAGTTCTTC
CDR3aa: CASSVASTSGRLSEQFF

abundance: .
d_gene: .
j_gene: TRBJ1-4
v_gene: TRBV13
CDR3nt: TGTGCCAGCAGCTTGTCCGGACAGCCACGGGGTGAAAAACTGTTTTTT
CDR3aa: CASSLSGQPRGEKLFF

abundance: .
d_gene: .
j_gene: TRBJ2-1
v_gene: TRBV28
CDR3nt: TGTGCCAGCAAAATTGACCCTCGTAACTCCTACAATGAGCAGTTCTTC
CDR3aa: CASKIDPRNSYNEQFF

abundance: few
d_gene: TRBD2
j_gene: TRBJ2-7
v_gene: TRBV20-1
CDR3nt: TGCAGTGCTAACCCCGGGACTAGGCAGTACTTC
CDR3aa: CSANPGTRQYF

abundance: .
d_gene: .
j_gene: TRBJ1-2
v_gene: TRBV4-1
CDR3nt: TGCGCCAGCAGCCAAGCACCGGTGCTAGCTAACTATGGCTACACCTTC
CDR3aa: CASSQAPVLANYGYTF

abundance: few
d_gene: .
j_gene: TRBJ2-1
v_gene: TRBV20-1
CDR3nt: TGCAGTGCTCGCTCGGGCGGGGAGCAGTTCTTC
CDR3aa: CSARSGGEQFF

abundance: .
d_gene: .
j_gene: TRBJ2-3
v_gene: TRBV3-1
CDR3nt: TGTGCCAGCAGCCCCCACAGGGCAGGGCGCACAGATACGCAGTATTTT
CDR3aa: CASSPHRAGRTDTQYF

abundance: .
d_gene: .
j_gene: TRBJ2-7
v_gene: TRBV9
CDR3nt: TGTGCCAGCAGCGTAAAGCAGGGAGGTCCCTACGAGCAGTACTTC
CDR3aa: CASSVKQGGPYEQYF

abundance: .
d_gene: .
j_gene: TRBJ2-7
v_gene: TRBV11-2
CDR3nt: TGTGCCAGCAGCTTAGTTATTCACTCCTACGAGCAGTACTTC
CDR3aa: CASSLVIHSYEQYF

abundance: few
d_gene: TRBD2
j_gene: TRBJ2-3
v_gene: TRBV6-2/TRBV6-3
CDR3nt: TGTGCCAGCAGGGCACTAGCGGGAACACACTCGCAGTATTTT
CDR3aa: CASRALAGTHSQYF

abundance: .
d_gene: .
j_gene: TRBJ1-1
v_gene: TRBV28
CDR3nt: TGTGCCAGCAGTTTCCAGGGGACTGAAGCTTTCTTT
CDR3aa: CASSFQGTEAFF

abundance: few
d_gene: .
j_gene: TRBJ2-1
v_gene: TRBV12-3/TRBV12-4
CDR3nt: TGTGCCAGCAGTCCCATGACTAGTGAGCAGTTCTTC
CDR3aa: CASSPMTSEQFF

abundance: .
d_gene: TRBD2
j_gene: TRBJ2-3
v_gene: TRBV11-2
CDR3nt: TGTGCCAGCAGCTGGCGGCGGGGGAGCACAGATACGCAGTATTTT
CDR3aa: CASSWRRGSTDTQYF

abundance: .
d_gene: TRBD2
j_gene: TRBJ2-5
v_gene: TRBV5-6
CDR3nt: TGTGCCAGCAGCTTCTGGCTAGCGGGAGGCATGGAGACCCAGTACTTC
CDR3aa: CASSFWLAGGMETQYF

abundance: few
d_gene: TRBD2
j_gene: TRBJ2-7
v_gene: TRBV7-2
CDR3nt: TGTGCCAGCAGCGGTACGGTCAGCGGGAGCTACGAGCAGTACTTC
CDR3aa: CASSGTVSGSYEQYF

abundance: .
d_gene: TRBD1
j_gene: TRBJ2-7
v_gene: TRBV20-1
CDR3nt: TGCAGTGCTAGATCACCGGGACAGGGGCTCCCCGCAAGCTCCTACGAGCAGTACTTC
CDR3aa: CSARSPGQGLPASSYEQYF

abundance: .
d_gene: .
j_gene: TRBJ2-3
v_gene: TRBV7-2
CDR3nt: TGTGCCAGCAGCCGCGGACCTGACACAGATACGCAGTATTTT
CDR3aa: CASSRGPDTDTQYF

abundance: few
d_gene: .
j_gene: TRBJ2-7
v_gene: TRBV7-6
CDR3nt: TGTGCCAGCAGGGACAAGTACGGACGCTCCTACGAGCAGTACTTC
CDR3aa: CASRDKYGRSYEQYF

abundance: few
d_gene: .
j_gene: TRBJ2-5
v_gene: TRBV12-3/TRBV12-4
CDR3nt: TGTGCCAGCAGTCCTTTCGTTGAGACCCAGTACTTC
CDR3aa: CASSPFVETQYF

abundance: few
d_gene: .
j_gene: TRBJ1-2
v_gene: TRBV20-1
CDR3nt: TGCAGTGCTAGAGATCAGGGAGGCTACACCTTC
CDR3aa: CSARDQGGYTF

abundance: few
d_gene: .
j_gene: TRBJ1-2
v_gene: TRBV6-6
CDR3nt: TGTGCCTTACAGGGTGACTATGGCTACACCTTC
CDR3aa: CALQGDYGYTF

abundance: .
d_gene: .
j_gene: TRBJ2-4
v_gene: TRBV20-1
CDR3nt: TGCAGTGCTTCCCAGGACATTCTAGCCAAAAACATTCAGTACTTC
CDR3aa: CSASQDILAKNIQYF

abundance: many
d_gene: TRBD2
j_gene: TRBJ2-3
v_gene: TRBV27
CDR3nt: TGTGCCAGCAGTCTACTAGCGGCAAGCACAGATACGCAGTATTTT
CDR3aa: CASSLLAASTDTQYF

abundance: .
d_gene: TRBD1
j_gene: TRBJ1-4
v_gene: TRBV7-2
CDR3nt: TGTGCCAGCAGCAGAGGGGGCACAGCTAATGAAAAACTGTTTTTT
CDR3aa: CASSRGGTANEKLFF

abundance: many
d_gene: .
j_gene: TRBJ2-1
v_gene: TRBV7-9
CDR3nt: TGTGCCAGCAGCTCGGGTGGTAATGAGCAGTTCTTC
CDR3aa: CASSSGGNEQFF

abundance: .
d_gene: TRBD2
j_gene: TRBJ2-1
v_gene: TRBV29-1
CDR3nt: TGCAGCGTTCTGCCTAGCGGGTCCTACAATGAGCAGTTCTTC
CDR3aa: CSVLPSGSYNEQFF